Following are 11 T cell receptor beta chains from one sample sequenced in a study of OX40 agonist ivuxolimab in advanced cancers. Some clones are missing from TCRdb's copy, which holds only in-frame ones; the method was immunoSEQ multiplex PCR. Of tens of thousands of clones listed, roughly 81% are singletons. Sequencing used CD4+ or CD8+ T cells sorted from blood, obtained in a trial of the OX40 agonist ivuxolimab. All receptors derive from an adult with an advanced solid tumor such as melanoma, head and neck, liver or kidney cancer.

The gene calls are TRBV4-1 and TRBJ2-5; 10 bases map to TRBD2. Trimming took 1 base from V and 1 from J; bases not matched to a gene: 6. Germline lookup yields CDR1 MGHRA and CDR2 YSYEKL. There are 17 residues in the CDR3. As DNA, the CDR3 is TGCGCCAGCAGCCAAGGTCCACTAGCGGGACCCCAAGAGACCCAGTACTTC. This codes for CASSQGPLAGPQETQYF.

This chain connects TRBV5-1 to TRBJ2-6; a weak D match, TRBD1 (5 bases). The V end was cut by 0 bases, the J end by 1 base, with 11 bases between. CDR1 is SGHRS, CDR2 YFSETQ, per germline. This CDR3 has 17 residues. CDR3 in amino acids: CASSLEGLISGANVLTF. Written as DNA, the CDR3 is TGCGCCAGCAGCTTGGAGGGGCTGATTTCTGGGGCCAACGTCCTGACTTTC.

The chain combines TRBV6-5 with TRBJ2-3; D is uncertain. Germline V CDR1 and CDR2: MNHEY, SVGAGI. V was trimmed by 2 bases and J by 5 bases, leaving 5 bases between them. The CDR3 spans 12 residues. This CDR3 reads CASSYTGDTQYF. As DNA, the CDR3 is TGTGCCAGCAGTTACACCGGAGATACGCAGTATTTT.

This chain uses TRBV6-5 with TRBJ1-5, with D tentatively TRBD1 (6 bases). V was trimmed by 4 bases and J by 3 bases, leaving 13 bases between them. The CDR3 spans 15 residues. CDR1 is MNHEY, CDR2 SVGAGI, per germline. This CDR3 reads CASSSLGGANQPQHF. The CDR3 nucleotides are TGTGCCAGCAGTTCGCTGGGGGGGGCCAATCAGCCCCAGCATTTT.

The chain joins TRBV6-6 to TRBJ1-1; D remains ambiguous. From germline, CDR1 is MNHNY and CDR2 SVGAGI (reference sequence). V was shortened by 4 bases and J by 2 bases, with 11 bases between the two germline ends. This CDR3 comprises 14 residues. This CDR3 reads CASSLGHLNTEAFF. For the CDR3, the DNA is TGTGCCAGCAGTTTGGGCCACCTCAACACTGAAGCTTTCTTT.

V and J are TRBV6-5 and TRBJ2-1, with D uncertain. V lost 2 bases and J lost 7, with 0 bases in between. Germline V gene lookup returns CDR1 MNHEY and CDR2 SVGAGI. CDR3 length equals 10 residues. This chain's CDR3 is CASSYNEQFF. Written as DNA, the CDR3 is TGTGCCAGCAGTTACAATGAGCAGTTCTTC.

The genes are TRBV5-1 and TRBJ2-2, with D hard to call. The germline CDR1 and CDR2 sequences are SGHRS and YFSETQ. CDR3 length: 14 amino acids. Trimming left V 3 bases short and J 0 bases short, with 6 bases between. The DNA for the CDR3 is TGCGCCAGCAGCTCGCTAGCGAACACCGGGGAGCTGTTTTTT. Protein product: CASSSLANTGELFF.

The chain's CDR3 is CASSEPGHRGRNSGGYEQYF. The CDR3 region has the DNA TGTGCCAGCAGTGAACCTGGACACAGGGGGCGGAATAGCGGGGGATACGAGCAGTACTTC. This chain connects TRBV6-1 to TRBJ2-7; D assignment may be TRBD1 or TRBD2 (9 bases each). V lost 2 bases and J lost 4, with 30 bases in between. CDR1 MNHNS and CDR2 SASEGT come from the germline V gene. The CDR3 contains 20 residues.

The rearrangement links TRBV5-6 to TRBJ1-5, with TRBD1 as a possible D gene (6 bases). The length of the CDR3 is 16 residues. V shed 0 bases and J shed 3 bases, with 13 bases lying between them. CDR1 is SGHDT, CDR2 YYEEEE, per germline. The CDR3 region has the DNA TGTGCCAGCAGCTTGGGGGGGGCAGGTTACAATCAGCCCCAGCATTTT. It codes for CASSLGGAGYNQPQHF. The full variable domain, in which reference TRBV5-6 and TRBJ1-5 provide the parts outside the CDR3, is DAGVTQSPTHLIKTRGQQVTLRCSPKSGHDTVSWYQQALGQGPQFIFQYYEEEERQRGNFPDRFSGHQFPNYSSELNVNALLLGDSALYLCASSLGGAGYNQPQHFGDGTRLSIL.

This chain uses TRBV19 with TRBJ2-3; 12 positions agree with TRBD2. Germline V gene sequence: CDR1 LNHDA, CDR2 SQIVND (reference sequence). The CDR3 runs 17 residues. V lost 6 bases to trimming and J lost 2 bases; unmatched junction nucleotides: 9. This CDR3 is CASRNPGLAGSTDTQYF. The CDR3 DNA is TGTGCCAGTAGGAACCCGGGACTAGCGGGCTCCACAGATACGCAGTATTTT.

The chain employs TRBV28 and TRBJ1-2; 8 bases map to TRBD1. The CDR3 contains 15 residues. Germline values: CDR1 MDHEN, CDR2 SYDVKM. V shed 1 base, J shed 2 bases, and the junction held 3 bases outside the gene matches. This chain's CDR3 is CASSLFGQGNYGYTF. DNA for the CDR3: TGTGCCAGCAGTTTATTCGGACAGGGAAACTATGGCTACACCTTC.